This passage covers 3 T cell receptor beta chains from one sample sequenced in a study of neoadjuvant nivolumab and ipilimumab in lung cancer. The method was immunoSEQ multiplex PCR; TCRdb's version includes in-frame clones alone and lacks a portion of them. Among roughly 8,700 clones, 77% were seen once, and the ten largest hold 3% to 3.5%. The sample consisted of tumor tissue, taken after neoadjuvant nivolumab, alone or with ipilimumab, at or shortly before surgery. These receptors were collected from an adult with non-small cell lung cancer.

The CDR3 reads CASGRTAERGEQYF. CDR3 coding DNA: TGTGCCAGCGGGAGGACGGCCGAAAGGGGCGAGCAGTACTTC. V usage is TRBV6-4 and J usage is TRBJ2-7, with D perhaps matching TRBD2 (6 bases). CDR3 length: 14 residues. Germline V gene data show CDR1 as MRHNA and CDR2 as SNTAGT. V lost 8 bases, J lost 6 bases, and 20 bases lay in between.

The rearrangement joins TRBV6-1 to TRBJ2-7; D may match TRBD1 or TRBD2 (6 bases each). Trimming removed 5 bases from V and 7 bases from J, with 21 bases in between. Germline V gene lookup returns CDR1 MNHNS and CDR2 SASEGT. The CDR3 is made up of 15 amino acids. CDR3 nucleotide sequence: TGTGCCAGCAGTCCCGGGACAAGGACTACGGGGGAGCAGTACTTC. Translating gives CASSPGTRTTGEQYF.

V and J are TRBV13 and TRBJ2-7; D remains unclear. Germline V CDR1 and CDR2: PRHDT, FYEKMQ (reference sequence). V gave up 4 bases and J gave up 5 bases, with 9 bases separating them. This CDR3 comprises 12 residues. The CDR3 reads CASSSVLHEQYF. In DNA form, the CDR3 reads TGTGCCAGCAGCTCTGTTCTCCACGAGCAGTACTTC.